This T cell receptor (beta chain) was documented in a study of CD8 T cells in Susac syndrome. General observations from the study: Regarding the TCR sequencing and HLA analysis, the study admitted that a relatively small number of individuals were involved. Roughly 5 Susac-specific public clones appeared in CD8+ TEMRA repertoires, and roughly 17 in total CD8+ repertoires.

Looked up from germline, CDR1 is GTSNPN and CDR2 is SVGIG (reference sequence). The length of the CDR3 is 13 residues. Germline trimming cut 0 bases from V and 3 bases from J; bases unmatched to any gene: 1. This clonotype was counted a single time. The antigen remains unidentified. Random hexamers were used to reverse transcribe the RNA input (roughly 0.5 to 1 ug). One entry per CDR3 protein results from TCRdb running MiXCR on the immunoSEQ multiplex PCR reads. Of about 76,000 distinct CDR3 sequences listed, over 85% are singletons. Sample: CD8+ T cells from PBMCs. This rearrangement joins TRBV30 to TRBJ2-7, with 8 bases that match TRBD1. This TCR was sampled from a human donor with Susac syndrome. The CDR3 is CAWSVQGDYEQYF. The DNA for the CDR3 is TGTGCCTGGAGTGTACAGGGGGACTACGAGCAGTACTTC.